The present T cell receptor (beta chain) was sequenced within a study of blood T cell repertoires in COVID-19. Study in general: The cDNA or gDNA used as material had been derived from T cells, B-cell-depleted T cells, or PBMCs.

Patients of the Seattle cohort, enrolled during active infection, were followed longitudinally. There are 12 residues in the CDR3. Looked up from germline, CDR1 is SQVTM and CDR2 is ANQGSEA. V dropped 6 bases and J dropped 8 bases, with 16 bases sitting between them. In the original analysis: How many nucleated cells were present was estimated from reference gene primer amplification. TCRdb keeps only in-frame clones here, not all; method: immunoSEQ multiplex PCR. The V and J calls and clone size come from that table; D and trimming were worked out from the DNA. Of 200,000 to 250,000 clones in the sample, about four fifths were seen once.

Source material: peripheral blood. This chain connects TRBV29-1 to TRBJ1-2; D is uncertain. The receptor's source is a woman older than 75 with COVID-19, enrolled during active disease. The CDR3 sequence: CSVAPSRKGYTF. The CDR3 coding sequence is TGCAGCGTAGCGCCGTCCCGTAAGGGCTACACCTTC.